Given below is one T cell receptor beta chain in context. As yet, its antigen is unknown. The germline V and J ends were trimmed by 8 bases and 3 bases, with 17 bases remaining between them. The CDR3 loop spans 15 amino acids. Germline V lookup: CDR1 MNHEY, CDR2 SMNVEV (reference sequence). Every patient relapsed after autologous stem cell transplantation, and brentuximab vedotin exposure varied. Best overall response was complete response, partial response or progressive disease in these relapsed/refractory classical Hodgkin lymphoma patients. This sample is drawn from a study of PD-1 blockade in classical Hodgkin lymphoma. Sequencing was performed with immunoSEQ multiplex PCR; in TCRdb, only in-frame clones are kept and a portion is missing. The sample shows fewer than 15,000 clones, roughly 80% of them seen only once. Study-wide points: Similar baseline diversity was found in complete responders and newly diagnosed patients. Significantly greater TCR diversity emerged by C4D1 in CD4+ cells but not CD8+ cells. Newly diagnosed patients were said to have less baseline TCR diversity than healthy donors did.

The source is a human donor with classical Hodgkin lymphoma. The V and J genes are TRBV27 and TRBJ1-5; the D gene is possibly TRBD1 (5 bases). Material: peripheral blood mononuclear cells (PBMCs), obtained at baseline. CDR3 DNA: TGTGCCAGCTCTGAAAAGACGGGGGTCAATCAGCCCCAGCATTTT. Its translation: CASSEKTGVNQPQHF.